The T cell receptor beta chain described here comes from a study of cytomegalovirus exposure and HLA in healthy donors. Overall study findings and caveats: The only immune exposure information that was available was CMV serostatus. Exclusion applied to some V segments, including TRBV6-2 and TRBV6-3, as they were indistinguishable. Productive rates of about 87% or about 30% were seen for most TCR beta V segments in an earlier analysis.

V was clipped by 1 base and J by 4 bases, with 10 bases between them. This CDR3 is built from 13 residues. Germline V gives CDR1 GTSNPN, CDR2 SVGIG (reference sequence). In this sample, this clone turned up once. Antigen unknown. With 60 Vbeta and 13 Jbeta primers, the PCR was carried out. Produced via immunoSEQ multiplex PCR; TCRdb's table is partial and in-frame only. The sample lists around 100,000 clones; 60% to 80% were seen once. The V gene is TRBV30, the J gene TRBJ1-2; D uncertain. The sample consisted of PBMCs. The sequence came from a man aged 60 to 75 in good health and CMV-seropositive. CDR3 in DNA: TGTGCCTGGAGTGATTGGCAGATCTATGGCTACACCTTC. Translated, it gives CAWSDWQIYGYTF.